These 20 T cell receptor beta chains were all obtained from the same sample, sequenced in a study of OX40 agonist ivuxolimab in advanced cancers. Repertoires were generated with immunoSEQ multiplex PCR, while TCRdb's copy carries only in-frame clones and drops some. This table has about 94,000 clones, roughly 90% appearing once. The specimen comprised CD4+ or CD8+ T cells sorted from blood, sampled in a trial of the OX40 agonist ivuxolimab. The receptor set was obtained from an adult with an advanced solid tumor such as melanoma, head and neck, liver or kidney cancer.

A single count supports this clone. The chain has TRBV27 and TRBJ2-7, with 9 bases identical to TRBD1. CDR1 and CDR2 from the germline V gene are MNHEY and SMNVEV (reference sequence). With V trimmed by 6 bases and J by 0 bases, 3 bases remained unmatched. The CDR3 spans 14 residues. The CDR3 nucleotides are TGTGCCAGCAGAGACAGGGGGAGCTCCTACGAGCAGTACTTC. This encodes CASRDRGSSYEQYF.

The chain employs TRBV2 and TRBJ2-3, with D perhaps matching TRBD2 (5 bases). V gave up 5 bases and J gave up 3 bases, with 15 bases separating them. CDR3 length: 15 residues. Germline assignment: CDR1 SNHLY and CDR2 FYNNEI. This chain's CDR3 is CASSPRARRTDTQYF. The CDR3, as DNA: TGTGCCAGCAGTCCGAGGGCGCGGAGAACAGATACGCAGTATTTT.

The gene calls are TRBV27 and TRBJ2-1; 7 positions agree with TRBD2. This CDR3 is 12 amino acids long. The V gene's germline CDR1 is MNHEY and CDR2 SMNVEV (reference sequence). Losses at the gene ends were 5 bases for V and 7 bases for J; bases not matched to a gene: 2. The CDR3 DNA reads TGTGCCAGCAGTCCCGGGAGGAATGAGCAGTTCTTC. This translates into CASSPGRNEQFF.

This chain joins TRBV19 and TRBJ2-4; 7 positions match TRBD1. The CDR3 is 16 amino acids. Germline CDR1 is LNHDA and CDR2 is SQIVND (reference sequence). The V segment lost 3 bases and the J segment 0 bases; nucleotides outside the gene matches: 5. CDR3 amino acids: CASSMDRTLAKNIQYF. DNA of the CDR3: TGTGCCAGTAGTATGGACAGGACTCTAGCCAAAAACATTCAGTACTTC.

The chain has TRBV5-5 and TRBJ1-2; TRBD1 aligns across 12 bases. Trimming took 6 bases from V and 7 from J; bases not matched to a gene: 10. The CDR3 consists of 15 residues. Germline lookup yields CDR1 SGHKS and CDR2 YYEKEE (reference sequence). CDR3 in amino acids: CASTPGQGAFGGYTF. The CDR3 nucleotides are TGTGCCAGCACCCCGGGACAGGGGGCTTTCGGTGGCTACACCTTC. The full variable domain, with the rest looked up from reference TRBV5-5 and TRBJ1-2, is DAGVTQSPTHLIKTRGQQVTLRCSPISGHKSVSWYQQVLGQGPQFIFQYYEKEERGRGNFPDRFSARQFPNYSSELNVNALLLGDSALYLCASTPGQGAFGGYTFGSGTRLTVV.

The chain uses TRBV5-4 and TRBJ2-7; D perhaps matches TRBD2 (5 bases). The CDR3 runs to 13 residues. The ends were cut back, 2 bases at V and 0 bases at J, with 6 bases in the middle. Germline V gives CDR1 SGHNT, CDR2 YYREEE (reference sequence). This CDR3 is CASSFGISYEQYF. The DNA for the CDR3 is TGTGCCAGCAGCTTCGGGATCTCCTACGAGCAGTACTTC.

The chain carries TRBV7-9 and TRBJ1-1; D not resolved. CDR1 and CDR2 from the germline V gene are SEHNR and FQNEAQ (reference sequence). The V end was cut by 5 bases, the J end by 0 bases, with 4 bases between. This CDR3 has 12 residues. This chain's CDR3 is CASSQVNTEAFF. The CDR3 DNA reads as TGTGCCAGCAGCCAAGTGAACACTGAAGCTTTCTTT.

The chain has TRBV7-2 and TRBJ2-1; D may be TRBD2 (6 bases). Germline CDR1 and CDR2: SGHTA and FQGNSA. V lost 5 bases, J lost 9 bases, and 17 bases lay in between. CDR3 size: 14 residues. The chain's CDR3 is CASSLRDSISEQFF. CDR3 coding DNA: TGTGCCAGCAGCCTCCGGGACTCAATTTCTGAGCAGTTCTTC.

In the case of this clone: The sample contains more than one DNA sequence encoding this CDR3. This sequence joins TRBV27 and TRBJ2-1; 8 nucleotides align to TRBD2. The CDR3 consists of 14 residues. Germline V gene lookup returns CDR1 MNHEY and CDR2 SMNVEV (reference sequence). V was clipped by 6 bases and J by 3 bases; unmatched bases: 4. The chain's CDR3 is CASSLTSGYNEQFF. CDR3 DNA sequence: TGTGCCAGCAGCCTCACTAGCGGCTACAATGAGCAGTTCTTC.

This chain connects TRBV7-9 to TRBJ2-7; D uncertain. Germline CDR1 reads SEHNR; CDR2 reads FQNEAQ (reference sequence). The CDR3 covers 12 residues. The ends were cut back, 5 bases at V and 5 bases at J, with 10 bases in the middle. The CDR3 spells CASSLGGDEQYF. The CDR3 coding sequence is TGTGCCAGCAGCCTTGGCGGAGACGAGCAGTACTTC.

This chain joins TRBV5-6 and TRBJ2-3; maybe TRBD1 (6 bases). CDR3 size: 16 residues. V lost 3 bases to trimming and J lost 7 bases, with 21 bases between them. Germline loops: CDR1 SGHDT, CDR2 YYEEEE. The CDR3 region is CASSSERSGDTNTQYF. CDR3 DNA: TGTGCCAGCAGCTCCGAAAGGTCTGGGGACACGAATACGCAGTATTTT.

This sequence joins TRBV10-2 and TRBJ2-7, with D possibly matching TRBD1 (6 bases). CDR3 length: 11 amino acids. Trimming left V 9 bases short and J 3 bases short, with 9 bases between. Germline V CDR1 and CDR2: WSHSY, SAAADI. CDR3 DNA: TGCGCCAGTGTACAGGGCTACGAGCAGTACTTC. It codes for CASVQGYEQYF.

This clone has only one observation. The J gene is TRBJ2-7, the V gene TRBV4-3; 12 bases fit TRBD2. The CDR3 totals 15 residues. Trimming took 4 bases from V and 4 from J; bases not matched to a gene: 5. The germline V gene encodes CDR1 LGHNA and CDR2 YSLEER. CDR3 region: CASSPGLAGLYEQYF. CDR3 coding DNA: TGCGCCAGCAGCCCGGGACTAGCGGGTCTATACGAGCAGTACTTC.

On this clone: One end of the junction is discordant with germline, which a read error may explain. CDR3 sequence (DNA): TGTGCCATCAGTGAACCGGGACACTCTGCGGCCAACGTCCTGACTTTC. Translation gives CAISEPGHSAANVLTF. The rearrangement uses TRBV10-3 and TRBJ2-6; weak D call: TRBD1 (6 bases). This CDR3 region has 16 residues. Germline V lookup: CDR1 ENHRY, CDR2 SYGVKD.

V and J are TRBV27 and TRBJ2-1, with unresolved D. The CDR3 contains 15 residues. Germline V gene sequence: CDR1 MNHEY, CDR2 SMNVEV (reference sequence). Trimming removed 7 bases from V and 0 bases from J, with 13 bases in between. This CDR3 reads CASTNSPSSYNEQFF. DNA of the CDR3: TGTGCCAGCACAAATTCACCTAGCTCCTACAATGAGCAGTTCTTC.

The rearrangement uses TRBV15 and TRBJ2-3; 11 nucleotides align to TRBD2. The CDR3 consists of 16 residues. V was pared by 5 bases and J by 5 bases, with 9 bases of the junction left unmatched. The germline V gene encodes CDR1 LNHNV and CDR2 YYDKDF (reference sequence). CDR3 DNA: TGTGCCACCAGCCTAGTAGCGGGAGGGCTAGGAGATACGCAGTATTTT. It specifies CATSLVAGGLGDTQYF.

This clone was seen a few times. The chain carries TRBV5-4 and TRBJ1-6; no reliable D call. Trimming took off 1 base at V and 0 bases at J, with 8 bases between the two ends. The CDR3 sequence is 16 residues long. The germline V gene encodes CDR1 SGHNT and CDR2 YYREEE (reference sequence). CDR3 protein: CASSLIGSSYNSPLHF. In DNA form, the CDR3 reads TGTGCCAGCAGCTTGATCGGTAGCTCCTATAATTCACCCCTCCACTTT.

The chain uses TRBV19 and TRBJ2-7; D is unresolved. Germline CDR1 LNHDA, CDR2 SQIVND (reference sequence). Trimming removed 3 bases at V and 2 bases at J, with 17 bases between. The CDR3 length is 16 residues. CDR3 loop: CASSIAVSGAPYEQYF. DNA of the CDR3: TGTGCCAGTAGTATCGCAGTGTCAGGAGCCCCCTACGAGCAGTACTTC.

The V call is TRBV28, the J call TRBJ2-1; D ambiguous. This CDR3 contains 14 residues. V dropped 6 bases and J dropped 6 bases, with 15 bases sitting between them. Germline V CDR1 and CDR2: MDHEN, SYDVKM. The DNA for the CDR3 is TGTGCCAGCAGCCCCCTCACGGGCCCCAATGAGCAGTTCTTC. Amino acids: CASSPLTGPNEQFF.

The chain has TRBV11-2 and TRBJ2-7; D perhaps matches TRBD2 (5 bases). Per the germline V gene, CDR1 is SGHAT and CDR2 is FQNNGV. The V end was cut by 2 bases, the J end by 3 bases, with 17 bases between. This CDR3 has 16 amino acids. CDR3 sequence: CASSLQLAGDNYEQYF. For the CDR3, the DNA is TGTGCCAGCAGCTTACAACTCGCGGGCGACAACTACGAGCAGTACTTC. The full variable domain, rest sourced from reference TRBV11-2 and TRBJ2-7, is EAGVAQSPRYKIIEKRQSVAFWCNPISGHATLYWYQQILGQGPKLLIQFQNNGVVDDSQLPKDRFSAERLKGVDSTLKIQPAKLEDSAVYLCASSLQLAGDNYEQYFGPGTRLTVT.